This TCR beta chain stems from a study of cytomegalovirus exposure and HLA in healthy donors. Whole-study findings and limits: Associated with HLA alleles at 0.05 false discovery rate in a later analysis were fewer than 20,000 TCR beta sequences.

On this clone: The antigen is undetermined.

Primers included in the PCR were 60 Vbeta and 13 Jbeta primers. The assay was immunoSEQ multiplex PCR, and TCRdb's table has in-frame clones only and misses some. The sample lists 95,000 to 150,000 clones; under 85% were seen once. Trimming took 3 bases from V and 7 from J; bases not matched to a gene: 3. Germline V gene data show CDR1 as SGHTA and CDR2 as FQGNSA. The CDR3 extends over 14 amino acids. The TCR was taken from a woman aged 45-59 years in good health and CMV-seropositive. The chain combines TRBV7-2 with TRBJ1-6; 7 bases match TRBD1. What was sequenced was PBMCs. The CDR3 DNA sequence: TGTGCCAGCAGCTTGGGGACAGCCAATTCACCCCTCCACTTT. It translates to CASSLGTANSPLHF.